A single sample gave rise to the 25 T cell receptor beta chains below, sequenced in a study of shared clonotypes between healthy human individuals (dated by TCRdb to the early 2020s). The library was made by the immunoSEQ multiplex PCR assay. What TCRdb holds here is the immuneACCESS table cut down to in-frame rearrangements. Part of the clones is not present; checked against another copy, under half of the missing clones reflect an unresolved V gene, and the others are unexplained. Across this sample there are some 300,000 clones, with about 73% seen only once. The top ten constitute less than 11% of the sample. Input material: memory CD4+ T cells sorted from blood. The cell subset or site tag for this specimen amounts to: CD45RA-negative fraction. All receptors derive from a man between 25 and 39 years old in good health.

The chain links TRBV27 to TRBJ1-2; a possible D gene is TRBD1 (5 bases). V lost 4 bases, J lost 4 bases, and 16 bases lay in between. This CDR3 comprises 15 residues. Per the germline V gene, CDR1 is MNHEY and CDR2 is SMNVEV (reference sequence). The CDR3 loop reads CASSWGRTSLYGYTF. The CDR3 region has the DNA TGTGCCAGCAGTTGGGGACGTACGAGCCTCTATGGCTACACCTTC.

The chain has TRBV11-2 and TRBJ2-7; D is possibly TRBD2 (5 bases). The CDR3 runs to 14 residues. The germline V gene encodes CDR1 SGHAT and CDR2 FQNNGV. Trimming pared 6 bases from V and 3 bases from J, leaving 15 bases between. CDR3 residues: CASSRSGSSYEQYF. CDR3 bases: TGTGCCAGCAGTCGTTCGGGGAGTAGCTACGAGCAGTACTTC.

This clone turned up a few times. J is TRBJ2-7 and V is TRBV2; D perhaps matches TRBD1 (6 bases). The CDR3 loop spans 13 amino acids. Germline CDR1 and CDR2: SNHLY and FYNNEI. V was cut by 7 bases and J by 2 bases, with 12 bases left in between. The DNA of the CDR3 is TGTGCCAGCATGTACAGGGAGACCTACGAGCAGTACTTC. Its protein product is CASMYRETYEQYF.

The chain uses TRBV27 and TRBJ2-7; 10 bases are a match to TRBD1. This CDR3 spans 16 amino acids. J gave up 7 bases and V 4 bases, and 13 bases lay outside the gene matches. Germline CDR1 reads MNHEY; CDR2 reads SMNVEV (reference sequence). The CDR3 reads CASSSPRQGATREQYF. Written as DNA, the CDR3 is TGTGCCAGCAGTTCGCCCCGACAGGGGGCTACTAGGGAGCAGTACTTC.

CDR3 in amino acids: CASTRDRGYGYTF. CDR3 nucleotides: TGTGCCAGCACGCGGGACAGAGGCTATGGCTACACCTTC. This rearrangement joins TRBV6-5 to TRBJ1-2; 7 bases agree with TRBD1. V trimming: 7 bases; J trimming: 4 bases; junction bases outside the gene matches: 6. Germline CDR1 reads MNHEY; CDR2 reads SVGAGI. The CDR3 contains 13 residues.

V is TRBV6-5 and J is TRBJ2-3; a possible D gene is TRBD2 (6 bases). The CDR3 is made up of 15 amino acids. Trimming removed 2 bases at V and 0 bases at J, with 9 bases between. CDR1 is MNHEY and CDR2 is SVGAGI in the germline V gene. This CDR3 is CASSYVGGSTDTQYF. In DNA, the CDR3 is TGTGCCAGCAGTTACGTGGGAGGTAGCACAGATACGCAGTATTTT.

The CDR3 region has the DNA TGTGCCAGCTCAACGCGCGCGGCTTACGAGCAGTACTTC. Translated: CASSTRAAYEQYF. The rearrangement links TRBV18 to TRBJ2-7; D is unresolved. The V gene lost 5 bases and the J gene lost 4 bases, with 12 bases spanning the gap. The CDR3 totals 13 residues. Germline V gene lookup returns CDR1 KGHSH and CDR2 LQKENI.

The chain couples TRBV6-5 to TRBJ1-1; 7 nucleotides match TRBD1. The J segment lost 1 base and the V segment lost 4 bases, leaving 9 bases of the junction unmatched. Germline values: CDR1 MNHEY, CDR2 SVGAGI. This CDR3 is built from 16 residues. CDR3 region: CASSFRRDRANTEAFF. The CDR3 DNA sequence: TGTGCCAGCAGTTTCCGAAGAGACAGGGCGAACACTGAAGCTTTCTTT.

This clone has ten or more counts. CDR3 nucleotides: TGCGCCAGCAGCCGACTAGCGGGTGGTACTTCTAACTACGAGCAGTACTTC. Its translation: CASSRLAGGTSNYEQYF. This rearrangement joins TRBV10-2 to TRBJ2-7; 10 bases are shared with TRBD2. The CDR3 consists of 17 residues. V was pared by 6 bases and J by 3 bases, with 14 bases of the junction left unmatched. CDR1 WSHSY and CDR2 SAAADI come from the germline V gene.

The chain couples TRBV5-4 to TRBJ2-6, with 7 bases aligning to TRBD2. CDR3 length: 15 residues. CDR1 SGHNT and CDR2 YYREEE come from the germline V gene (reference sequence). With V trimmed by 5 bases and J by 0 bases, 2 bases remained unmatched. The CDR3 reads CASRGRGSGANVLTF. As DNA, the CDR3 is TGTGCCAGCAGGGGGAGGGGCTCTGGGGCCAACGTCCTGACTTTC.

The V gene is TRBV6-1, the J gene TRBJ1-2, with D unclear. This CDR3 comprises 12 residues. Germline V gene lookup returns CDR1 MNHNS and CDR2 SASEGT. V was clipped by 2 bases and J by 4 bases, with 5 bases between them. The CDR3: CASSESVYGYTF. CDR3 DNA: TGTGCCAGCAGTGAATCGGTCTATGGCTACACCTTC.

The sample holds one count of this clone. This chain uses TRBV5-4 with TRBJ1-5; TRBD1 might be the D (6 bases). CDR1 SGHNT and CDR2 YYREEE come from the germline V gene (reference sequence). The V and J ends lost 0 bases and 2 bases respectively, with 9 bases between them. This CDR3 has 15 amino acids. The CDR3 reads CASSLAPGGNQPQHF. For the CDR3, the DNA is TGTGCCAGCAGCTTGGCCCCAGGGGGCAATCAGCCCCAGCATTTT.

The chain has TRBV28 and TRBJ2-5; 10 bases line up with TRBD1. CDR1 is MDHEN and CDR2 is SYDVKM in the germline V gene. J gave up 6 bases and V 5 bases, and 9 bases lay outside the gene matches. This CDR3 contains 15 residues. CDR3 amino acids: CASSITGTGEKTQYF. The DNA of the CDR3 is TGTGCCAGCAGTATCACCGGGACAGGGGAGAAGACCCAGTACTTC.

This clone appeared a few times. The J gene is TRBJ2-7, the V gene TRBV27; no clear D gene. CDR1 is MNHEY, CDR2 SMNVEV, per germline (reference sequence). CDR3 length equals 14 residues. The ends were cut back, 3 bases at V and 3 bases at J, with 12 bases in the middle. For the CDR3, the DNA is TGTGCCAGCAGTTTCAGTCGGGCAAACTACGAGCAGTACTTC. Amino acid sequence: CASSFSRANYEQYF.

This clone was detected only once. The CDR3 region has the DNA TGTGCCAGCAGTGTTCTACAAGATACGCAGTATTTT. Translating it yields CASSVLQDTQYF. The gene calls are TRBV2 and TRBJ2-3; D gene unclear. V lost 4 bases and J lost 5, with 7 bases in between. The length of the CDR3 is 12 residues. Germline lookup yields CDR1 SNHLY and CDR2 FYNNEI.

The chain has TRBV29-1 and TRBJ1-3; 8 bases map to TRBD1. J gave up 4 bases and V 7 bases, and 3 bases lay outside the gene matches. Germline V lookup: CDR1 SQVTM, CDR2 ANQGSEA. The CDR3 has 12 amino acids. CDR3 region: CSGTGLGNTIYF. Written as DNA, the CDR3 is TGCAGCGGGACAGGGTTGGGAAACACCATATATTTT.

V and J are TRBV4-1 and TRBJ2-2; D remains unclear. Germline V gives CDR1 MGHRA, CDR2 YSYEKL. This CDR3 is 15 amino acids long. Trimming left V 4 bases short and J 4 bases short, with 13 bases between. The CDR3 here is CASSRDTLGTGELFF. CDR3 nucleotides: TGCGCCAGCAGCCGCGACACTTTAGGCACCGGGGAGCTGTTTTTT.

This chain uses TRBV27 with TRBJ2-1, with 14 bases matching TRBD2. V shed 0 bases and J 9 bases; nucleotides not matched to a gene: 19. The CDR3 is 21 amino acids. Germline CDR1 is MNHEY and CDR2 is SMNVEV (reference sequence). In DNA, the CDR3 is TGTGCCAGCAGTTTATCGACCTATCAAAACAGACTAGCGGGAGGGCCTAGTGAGCAGTTCTTC. Translated: CASSLSTYQNRLAGGPSEQFF.

This rearrangement joins TRBV2 to TRBJ2-7, with 10 positions matching TRBD1. CDR3 length: 14 amino acids. The V gene's germline CDR1 is SNHLY and CDR2 FYNNEI. Losses at the gene ends were 5 bases for V and 6 bases for J; bases not matched to a gene: 7. CDR3 bases: TGTGCCAGCAGTCGACTCGGGACAGGGGTCGAGCAGTACTTC. Its translation is CASSRLGTGVEQYF.

This chain connects TRBV27 to TRBJ2-6; D is perhaps TRBD2 (6 bases). CDR3 size: 15 residues. Germline V lookup: CDR1 MNHEY, CDR2 SMNVEV (reference sequence). Trimming removed 8 bases at V and 2 bases at J, with 13 bases between. CDR3 sequence (DNA): TGTGCCAGCCGGGCTTGGGGGGCTGGGGCCAACGTCCTGACTTTC. Residues: CASRAWGAGANVLTF.

The rearrangement joins TRBV7-3 to TRBJ1-1, with no clear D. V lost 4 bases to trimming and J lost 5 bases, with 11 bases between them. CDR3 length: 13 residues. In germline, CDR1 is SGHTA, CDR2 FQGTGA. As DNA, the CDR3 is TGTGCCAGCAGCTCCCTACGAGGGACTGAAGCTTTCTTT. Amino acids: CASSSLRGTEAFF. Complete variable domain (other parts from reference TRBV7-3 and TRBJ1-1): GAGVSQTPSNKVTEKGKYVELRCDPISGHTALYWYRQSLGQGPEFLIYFQGTGAADDSGLPNDRFFAVRPEGSVSTLKIQRTERGDSAVYLCASSSLRGTEAFFGQGTRLTVV.

As regards this clone: Distinct nucleotide sequences in the sample also encode this CDR3. The rearrangement uses TRBV4-3 and TRBJ2-1, with 7 nucleotides matching TRBD2. V lost 1 base and J lost 7; bases outside the gene matches: 4. CDR3 size: 14 residues. Germline-derived CDR1 and CDR2 are LGHNA and YSLEER. The CDR3 DNA sequence: TGCGCCAGCAGCCAAGCGGGGGGTACTAATGAGCAGTTCTTC. The encoded protein is CASSQAGGTNEQFF.

In DNA form, the CDR3 reads TGTGCCAGCAGTGCGATGAGGACTACCTACGAGCAGTACTTC. Its translation: CASSAMRTTYEQYF. The gene calls are TRBV6-6 and TRBJ2-7, with TRBD2 as a possible D gene (6 bases). This CDR3 has 14 amino acids. Germline V gene data show CDR1 as MNHNY and CDR2 as SVGAGI (reference sequence). Trimming removed 5 bases from V and 2 bases from J, with 13 bases in between.

This clone was detected once. The chain joins TRBV14 to TRBJ2-3; D is perhaps TRBD2 (5 bases). CDR1 is SGHDN and CDR2 is FVKESK in the germline V gene. The CDR3 sequence is 13 residues long. V gave up 1 base and J gave up 10 bases, with 12 bases separating them. In nucleotides, the CDR3 is TGTGCCAGCAGCCAAGGGCGGGCTCCATCGCAGTATTTT. Its translation: CASSQGRAPSQYF.

This chain joins TRBV7-8 and TRBJ2-1, with 11 nucleotides matching TRBD2. The CDR3 is 18 residues long. From germline, CDR1 is SGHVS and CDR2 FQNEAQ. Germline trimming cut 5 bases from V and 4 bases from J; bases unmatched to any gene: 13. This CDR3 is CASSTPQLTSGAYNEQFF. The CDR3 bases are TGTGCCAGCAGCACACCCCAGCTGACTAGCGGGGCTTACAATGAGCAGTTCTTC.